This TCR beta chain originates from a study of blood T cell repertoires in COVID-19. About the study: The study drew acute and convalescent COVID-19 samples from the United States, Italy and Spain.

Original data processing: Quantification of nucleated cells was approximated via reference gene primer amplification. Assay used: immunoSEQ multiplex PCR; TCRdb lists only in-frame clones, some missing. For V, J and clone size, that table is used; D and trimming come from the DNA. The repertoire includes approximately 40,000 clones, more than 85% of them detected once, and 5.5% sits in the top ten. Germline V gene lookup returns CDR1 LGHDT and CDR2 YNNKEL (reference sequence). The V segment lost 1 base and the J segment 5 bases; nucleotides outside the gene matches: 6. The CDR3 totals 15 residues. This chain connects TRBV3-1 (or the pseudogene TRBV3-2) to TRBJ2-5; 8 nucleotides line up with TRBD2. Input material: peripheral blood. This receptor was obtained from a woman older than 75 with acute or convalescent COVID-19. The CDR3, as DNA: TGTGCCAGCAGCCAAGTAAGTAGCGGGGCCGAGACCCAGTACTTC. Protein product: CASSQVSSGAETQYF.